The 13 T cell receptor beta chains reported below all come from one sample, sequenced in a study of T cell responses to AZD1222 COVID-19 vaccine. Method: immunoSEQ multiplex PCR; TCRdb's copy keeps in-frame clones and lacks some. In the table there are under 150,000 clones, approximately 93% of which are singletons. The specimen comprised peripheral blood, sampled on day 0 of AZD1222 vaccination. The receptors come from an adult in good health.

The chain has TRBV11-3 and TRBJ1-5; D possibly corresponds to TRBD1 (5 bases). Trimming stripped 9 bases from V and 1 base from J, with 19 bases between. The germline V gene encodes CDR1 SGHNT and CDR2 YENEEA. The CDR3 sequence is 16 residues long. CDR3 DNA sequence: TGTGCCAGGTGGGGGGTGGGGTATACGAGCAATCAGCCCCAGCATTTT. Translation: CARWGVGYTSNQPQHF.

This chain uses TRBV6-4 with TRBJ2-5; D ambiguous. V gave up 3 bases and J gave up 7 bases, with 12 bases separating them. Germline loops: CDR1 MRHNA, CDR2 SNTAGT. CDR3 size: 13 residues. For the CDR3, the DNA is TGTGCCAGCAGTGAGGACCCCCTGGGGACCCAGTACTTC. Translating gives CASSEDPLGTQYF.

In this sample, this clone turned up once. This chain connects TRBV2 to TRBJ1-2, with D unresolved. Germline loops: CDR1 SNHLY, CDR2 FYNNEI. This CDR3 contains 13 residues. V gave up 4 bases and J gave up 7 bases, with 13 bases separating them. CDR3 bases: TGTGCCAGCAGTGTGGAAGGTATTCGTGGCTACACCTTC. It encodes CASSVEGIRGYTF.

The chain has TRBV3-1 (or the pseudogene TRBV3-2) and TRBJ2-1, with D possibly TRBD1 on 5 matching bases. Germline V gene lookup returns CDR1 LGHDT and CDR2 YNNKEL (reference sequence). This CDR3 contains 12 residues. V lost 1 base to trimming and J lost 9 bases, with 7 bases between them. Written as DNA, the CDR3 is TGTGCCAGCAGCCAAGGAAGGGGTGAGCAGTTCTTC. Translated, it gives CASSQGRGEQFF.

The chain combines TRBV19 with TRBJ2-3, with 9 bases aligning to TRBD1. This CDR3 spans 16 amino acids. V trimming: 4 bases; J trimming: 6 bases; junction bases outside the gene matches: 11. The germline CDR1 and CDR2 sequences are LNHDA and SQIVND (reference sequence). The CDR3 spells CASSRLLQGAYDTQYF. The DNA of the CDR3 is TGTGCCAGTAGTAGACTTCTACAGGGGGCTTACGATACGCAGTATTTT.

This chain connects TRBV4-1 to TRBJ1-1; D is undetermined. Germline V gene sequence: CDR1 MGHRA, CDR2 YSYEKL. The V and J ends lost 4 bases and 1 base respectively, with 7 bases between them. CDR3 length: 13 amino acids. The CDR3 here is CASSLMGNTEAFF. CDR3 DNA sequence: TGCGCCAGCAGCCTCATGGGGAACACTGAAGCTTTCTTT.

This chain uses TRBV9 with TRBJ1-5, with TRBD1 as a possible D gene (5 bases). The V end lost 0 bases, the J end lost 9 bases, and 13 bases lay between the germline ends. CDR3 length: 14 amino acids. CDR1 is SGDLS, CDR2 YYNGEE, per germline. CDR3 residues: CASSVAVVGGPQHF. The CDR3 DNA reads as TGTGCCAGCAGCGTAGCCGTGGTGGGGGGGCCCCAGCATTTT.

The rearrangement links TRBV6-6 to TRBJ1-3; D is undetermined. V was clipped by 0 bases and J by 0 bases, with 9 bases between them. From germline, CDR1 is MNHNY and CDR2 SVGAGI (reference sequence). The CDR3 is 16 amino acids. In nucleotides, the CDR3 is TGTGCCAGCAGTTACTCGAGGCAGAGCTCTGGAAACACCATATATTTT. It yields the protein CASSYSRQSSGNTIYF.

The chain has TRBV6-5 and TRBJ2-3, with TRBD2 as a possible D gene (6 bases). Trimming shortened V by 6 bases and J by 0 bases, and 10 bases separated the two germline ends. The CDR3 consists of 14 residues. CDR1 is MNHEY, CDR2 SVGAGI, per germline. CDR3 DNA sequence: TGTGCCAGCAGCTGGGGGACTAGCACAGATACGCAGTATTTT. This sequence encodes CASSWGTSTDTQYF.

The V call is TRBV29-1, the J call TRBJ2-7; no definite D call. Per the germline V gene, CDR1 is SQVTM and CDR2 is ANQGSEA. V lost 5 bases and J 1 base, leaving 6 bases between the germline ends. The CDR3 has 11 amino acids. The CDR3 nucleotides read TGCAGCGTTTTGGTGTCCTACGAGCAGTACTTC. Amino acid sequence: CSVLVSYEQYF.

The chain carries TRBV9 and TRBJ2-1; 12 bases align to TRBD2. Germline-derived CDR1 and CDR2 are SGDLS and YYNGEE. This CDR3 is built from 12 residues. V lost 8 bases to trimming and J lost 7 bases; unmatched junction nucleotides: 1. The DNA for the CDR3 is TGTGCCAGTGGACTAGCGGGGAATGAGCAGTTCTTC. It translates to CASGLAGNEQFF. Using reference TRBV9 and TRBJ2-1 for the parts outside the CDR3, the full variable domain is DSGVTQTPKHLITATGQRVTLRCSPRSGDLSVYWYQQSLDQGLQFLIQYYNGEERAKGNILERFSAQQFPDLHSELNLSSLELGDSALYFCASGLAGNEQFFGPGTRLTVL.

The CDR3 DNA follows: TGCAGTGCTGGGACTAGCGGTGAGCAGTTCTTC. This gives the protein CSAGTSGEQFF. The chain is built from TRBV20-1 and TRBJ2-1, with TRBD2 matching over 11 bases. Germline CDR1 DFQATT, CDR2 SNEGSKA (reference sequence). This CDR3 has 11 amino acids. Trimming took 5 bases from V and 9 from J; bases not matched to a gene: 0.

As DNA, the CDR3 is TGTGCCAGACAGGGGGCCCCCCCCTCCCGGAACTATGGCTACACCTTC. It translates to CARQGAPPSRNYGYTF. V is TRBV6-7 and J is TRBJ1-2; 9 bases are a match to TRBD1. TRBV6-7 is an ORF, with its function uncertain. With 9 bases clipped from V and 2 bases from J, the junction kept 13 bases outside the gene matches. This CDR3 has 16 amino acids.